This is a list of T cell receptor beta chains from one sample in a study of blood T cell repertoires in COVID-19. Sequencing used immunoSEQ multiplex PCR; TCRdb keeps in-frame clones, though not all of them. The table shows approximately 230,000 clones, with 70% to 90% occurring only once. Specimen: peripheral blood. The receptors here all came from a man aged 18 to 35 with active or convalescent COVID-19. The CDR3 runs from the conserved cysteine through the conserved F or W.

v_call	j_call	cdr3_aa
TRBV4-2	TRBJ1-1	CASSPLTGEAFF
TRBV4-3	TRBJ1-5	CASSQVYRGQPQHF
TRBV15	TRBJ1-6	CATSSGLLPLHF
TRBV28	TRBJ1-3	CASSPPPAGPSGNTIYF
TRBV14	TRBJ1-1	CASSHGGNTEAFF
TRBV19	TRBJ1-2	CASTRGANYGYTF
TRBV5-1	TRBJ2-3	CASSRLAGDTDTQYF
TRBV5-1	TRBJ1-4	CASSVGLMNEKLFF
TRBV19	TRBJ2-5	CASSIAGTAWETQYF
TRBV28	TRBJ2-7	CASSLPPTGLLNYEQYF
TRBV2	TRBJ1-1	CASSDGAGSEAFF
TRBV11-2	TRBJ2-7	CASSSNPLPPSVLNF
TRBV15	TRBJ1-1	CATRRGVNTEAFF
TRBV7-2	TRBJ1-3	CASSPRSAGSGNTIYF
TRBV5-1	TRBJ1-2	CASRSILWTEGGYTF
TRBV5-1	TRBJ2-7	CASSLGGGAIYEQYF
TRBV28	TRBJ1-1	CASSPGGAENTEAFF
TRBV12-2	TRBJ2-7	CASRLDWSEGEYEQYF
TRBV5-1	TRBJ2-3	CASSSPTDTQYF
TRBV19	TRBJ2-7	CASSIVASPYEQYF
TRBV2	TRBJ1-2	CASKGHRARGYTF
TRBV4-3	TRBJ1-3	CASSQDRGSGNTIYF
TRBV7-2	TRBJ2-3	CASSLGGGNTQYF
TRBV11-2	TRBJ2-7	CASSFGTSGSYEQYF
TRBV29-1	TRBJ1-5	CSPQPGHQPQHF
TRBV27	TRBJ1-4	CASSFGATNEKLFF
TRBV14	TRBJ1-2	CASSPLTGGLGYGYTF
TRBV9	TRBJ2-7	CASSPVRGSHEQYF